The rows below give T cell receptor beta chains drawn from one sample of a study of blood T cell repertoires in COVID-19. The method was immunoSEQ multiplex PCR; TCRdb's version includes in-frame clones alone and lacks a portion of them. Found here are under 350,000 clones, about nine tenths of them singletons; the top ten hold 2.6%. The specimen sequenced was PBMCs or T cells enriched from blood (not recorded which). These receptors were collected from a man aged 60 to 75 who had recovered from COVID-19. Both conserved end residues are part of each CDR3. Fields, in order: D gene, J gene, clone size, V gene, CDR3 protein, CDR3 DNA. A D gene is named only where the DNA matches it firmly. Clone size is given for some rows only: seen once, a few or many times, or a class if the clone is expanded.

D: .
J: TRBJ1-2
size: .
V: TRBV19
CDR3: CASSIGWQGRGYTF
DNA: TGTGCCAGTAGTATAGGGTGGCAGGGCAGAGGCTACACCTTC

D: TRBD2
J: TRBJ2-3
size: .
V: TRBV19
CDR3: CASSKAPPSGGFTDTQYF
DNA: TGTGCCAGTAGTAAGGCCCCCCCTAGCGGGGGTTTCACAGATACGCAGTATTTT

D: .
J: TRBJ1-1
size: .
V: TRBV9
CDR3: CASSPNRGVTEAFF
DNA: TGTGCCAGCAGCCCAAACCGGGGGGTCACTGAAGCTTTCTTT

D: .
J: TRBJ2-7
size: .
V: TRBV15
CDR3: CATSRDQGGRSYEQYF
DNA: TGTGCCACCAGCAGAGATCAAGGGGGAAGATCCTACGAGCAGTACTTC

D: .
J: TRBJ2-7
size: .
V: TRBV11-3
CDR3: CASSYRRDSYEQYF
DNA: TGTGCCAGCTCCTACCGCCGGGATTCCTACGAGCAGTACTTC

D: .
J: TRBJ1-3
size: few
V: TRBV3-1/TRBV3-2
CDR3: CASSQGVRGGNTIYF
DNA: TGTGCCAGCAGCCAAGGGGTCAGGGGCGGAAACACCATATATTTT

D: TRBD1
J: TRBJ1-1
size: .
V: TRBV19
CDR3: CASRSLPGQGSTEAFF
DNA: TGTGCCAGTAGATCACTACCGGGACAGGGTAGCACTGAAGCTTTCTTT

D: TRBD1
J: TRBJ2-2
size: .
V: TRBV7-6
CDR3: CAWDRQNTGELFF
DNA: TGTGCTTGGGACAGACAGAACACCGGGGAGCTGTTTTTT

D: TRBD2
J: TRBJ2-1
size: .
V: TRBV7-3
CDR3: CASSLLAGGPNNEQFF
DNA: TGTGCCAGCAGCTTATTGGCGGGGGGGCCCAACAATGAGCAGTTCTTC

D: TRBD1
J: TRBJ1-4
size: .
V: TRBV29-1
CDR3: CSARTGAANEKLFF
DNA: TGCAGCGCGAGAACAGGGGCGGCTAATGAAAAACTGTTTTTT

D: TRBD1
J: TRBJ2-1
size: .
V: TRBV6-5
CDR3: CASSSDRGKYNEQFF
DNA: TGTGCCAGCAGTTCGGACAGGGGGAAGTACAATGAGCAGTTCTTC

D: TRBD2
J: TRBJ2-3
size: .
V: TRBV9
CDR3: CASSDLAGVSTDTQYF
DNA: TGTGCCAGCAGCGATCTAGCGGGGGTAAGCACAGATACGCAGTATTTT

D: .
J: TRBJ2-3
size: .
V: TRBV6-1
CDR3: CASSEDGGRTDTQYF
DNA: TGTGCCAGCAGTGAAGACGGGGGGCGCACAGATACGCAGTATTTT

D: TRBD1
J: TRBJ2-2
size: .
V: TRBV9
CDR3: CASSVGQGFFKTGELFF
DNA: TGTGCCAGCAGCGTAGGACAGGGGTTTTTTAAGACCGGGGAGCTGTTTTTT

D: .
J: TRBJ1-5
size: .
V: TRBV6-5
CDR3: CASSPQSNQPQHF
DNA: TGTGCCAGCAGCCCGCAGTCCAATCAGCCCCAGCATTTT

D: .
J: TRBJ2-6
size: .
V: TRBV24-1
CDR3: CATSDSQHSGANVLTF
DNA: TGTGCCACCAGTGATTCGCAACACTCTGGGGCCAACGTCCTGACTTTC

D: TRBD1
J: TRBJ1-5
size: .
V: TRBV2
CDR3: CASSGTGGRQPQHF
DNA: TGTGCCAGCAGTGGGACAGGGGGCAGGCAGCCCCAGCATTTT

D: TRBD2
J: TRBJ2-1
size: .
V: TRBV27
CDR3: CASSQGAGGPYEQFF
DNA: TGTGCCAGCAGTCAAGGAGCGGGGGGGCCATATGAGCAGTTCTTC

D: TRBD1
J: TRBJ1-1
size: .
V: TRBV25-1
CDR3: CASSEHDRGAEAFF
DNA: TGTGCCAGCAGTGAACACGACAGGGGTGCTGAAGCTTTCTTT

D: TRBD2
J: TRBJ2-7
size: .
V: TRBV11-2
CDR3: CASDSRTSGTYEQYF
DNA: TGTGCCAGCGACAGCCGGACTAGCGGAACCTACGAGCAGTACTTC

D: .
J: TRBJ1-4
size: .
V: TRBV5-4
CDR3: CASSNGQNEKLFF
DNA: TGTGCCAGCAGCAACGGACAGAATGAAAAACTGTTTTTT

D: .
J: TRBJ1-6
size: .
V: TRBV25-1
CDR3: CASSESGRAVSPLHF
DNA: TGTGCCAGCAGTGAATCCGGCAGGGCCGTCTCACCCCTCCACTTT

D: TRBD1
J: TRBJ1-1
size: .
V: TRBV27
CDR3: CASSFSTGTVNTEAFF
DNA: TGTGCCAGCAGTTTCTCTACCGGGACAGTGAACACTGAAGCTTTCTTT

D: TRBD2
J: TRBJ2-1
size: once
V: TRBV19
CDR3: CASSIGGDVYNEQFF
DNA: TGTGCCAGTAGTATCGGGGGGGACGTCTACAATGAGCAGTTCTTC

D: .
J: TRBJ2-1
size: .
V: TRBV24-1
CDR3: CATSDSLSDEQFF
DNA: TGTGCCACCAGTGATTCGCTCTCGGATGAGCAGTTCTTC

D: TRBD2
J: TRBJ2-1
size: once
V: TRBV6-2/TRBV6-3
CDR3: CASSQTRDYKNNEQFF
DNA: TGTGCCAGCAGTCAGACCCGGGACTATAAAAACAATGAGCAGTTCTTC